Listed here are 22 T cell receptor beta chains from one sample, sequenced in a study of T-cell reconstitution after alpha-beta-depleted transplantation in children. Unique molecular identifiers tagged the TCRbeta library. Using its own MiXCR run on the PCR reads, TCRdb lists one record per CDR3 protein. Here the sample spans 490,000 or so distinct CDR3 sequences, around 13% being singletons. Sample: PBMCs from the stem cell graft donor, taken from the stem cell graft. The source is a human donor who donated a stem cell graft to a child with combined immunodeficiency.

This clonotype was detected a few times. The V and J genes are TRBV12-3 or TRBV12-4 and TRBJ1-5; D possibly corresponds to TRBD1 (6 bases). There are 15 residues in the CDR3. Trimming removed 6 bases from V and 2 bases from J, with 14 bases in between. The CDR3 protein is CASSPLRGGNQPQHF. The DNA of the CDR3 is TGTGCCAGCAGCCCCTTGAGGGGGGGCAATCAGCCCCAGCATTTT.

The rearrangement uses TRBV3-1 and TRBJ1-5, with TRBD1 matching 8 bases. CDR3 length: 16 residues. Per germline, CDR1 LGHDT and CDR2 YNNKEL (reference sequence). The CDR3 region is CTISPGTGRSNQPQHF. CDR3 nucleotides: TGTACCATCAGCCCGGGGACAGGCCGTAGCAATCAGCCCCAGCATTTT.

The rearrangement links TRBV12-3 or TRBV12-4 to TRBJ2-4; D tentatively reads TRBD1 or TRBD2 (5 bases each). This CDR3 comprises 17 residues. Trimming removed 1 base at V and 1 base at J, with 14 bases between. CDR3 nucleotide sequence: TGTGCCAGCAGTTTAGGATTGGGGGAGTTCGCCAAAAACATTCAGTACTTC. Translation gives CASSLGLGEFAKNIQYF.

This clonotype was observed many times. The chain joins TRBV5-1 to TRBJ2-1, with 9 bases aligning to TRBD2. Unmatched junction bases numbered 6, after V lost 3 bases and J lost 5 bases. The CDR3 is 15 amino acids. The V gene's germline CDR1 is SGHRS and CDR2 YFSETQ. CDR3 nucleotides: TGCGCCAGCAGCTGGGGGGCTAGCGGGAACAATGAGCAGTTCTTC. Translating it yields CASSWGASGNNEQFF.

This clonotype was recorded only once. The chain recombines TRBV11-3 with TRBJ1-4, with a tentative D call TRBD1 (5 bases). The CDR3 loop spans 16 amino acids. V shed 1 base and J shed 0 bases, with 9 bases lying between them. In germline, CDR1 is SGHNT, CDR2 YENEEA. The CDR3: CASSLVGAATNEKLFF. For the CDR3, the DNA is TGTGCCAGCAGCTTAGTCGGGGCTGCAACTAATGAAAAACTGTTTTTT.

The rearrangement links TRBV30 to TRBJ2-5; D is ambiguous. Germline CDR1 is GTSNPN and CDR2 is SVGIG (reference sequence). The length of the CDR3 is 14 residues. Trimming removed 1 base from V and 0 bases from J, with 9 bases in between. CDR3 in amino acids: CAWSEAEYQETQYF. The CDR3 nucleotides read TGTGCCTGGAGTGAGGCAGAATACCAAGAGACCCAGTACTTC. Using reference TRBV30 and TRBJ2-5 for the parts outside the CDR3, the full variable domain is SQTIHQWPATLVQPVGSPLSLECTVEGTSNPNLYWYRQAAGRGLQLLFYSVGIGQISSEVPQNLSASRPQDRQFILSSKKLLLSDSGFYLCAWSEAEYQETQYFGPGTRLLVL.

This clonotype was picked up many times. This chain uses TRBV7-9 with TRBJ2-1; no clear D gene. V gave up 1 base and J gave up 1 base, with 11 bases separating them. There are 16 residues in the CDR3. CDR1 is SEHNR, CDR2 FQNEAQ, per germline (reference sequence). CDR3 sequence: CASSLVVRLSYNEQFF. CDR3 sequence (DNA): TGTGCCAGCAGCTTAGTGGTCCGACTTTCCTACAATGAGCAGTTCTTC.

Of note for this clonotype: Since the CDR3 does not end with the conserved phenylalanine or tryptophan, this likely comes from a read error. V gene TRBV5-1 combines with J gene TRBJ1-2; maybe TRBD1 (5 bases). The V end was cut by 3 bases, the J end by 6 bases, with 15 bases between. CDR3 length: 14 residues. The germline CDR1 and CDR2 sequences are SGHRS and YFSETQ. The CDR3: CASSWGSPRDGYTY. In nucleotides, the CDR3 is TGCGCCAGCAGCTGGGGGTCTCCAAGGGATGGCTACACCTAC.

This clonotype was seen at least ten times. This sequence joins TRBV4-3 and TRBJ2-7, with TRBD1 matching 11 bases. V gave up 4 bases and J gave up 6 bases; unmatched junction bases: 5. Germline CDR1 is LGHNA and CDR2 is YSLEER. This CDR3 is built from 14 residues. CDR3 residues: CASSLGQGAGEQYF. The CDR3 DNA reads as TGCGCCAGCAGCCTTGGACAGGGGGCTGGCGAGCAGTACTTC.

The table lists this clonotype with a few counts. The chain uses TRBV7-9 and TRBJ1-2; TRBD1 agrees at 7 bases. The CDR3 is made up of 12 amino acids. J gave up 12 bases and V 2 bases, and 6 bases lay outside the gene matches. The V gene's germline CDR1 is SEHNR and CDR2 FQNEAQ (reference sequence). The CDR3, as DNA: TGTGCCAGCAGCTTATACCAGGGGGTGAACACCTTC. It yields the protein CASSLYQGVNTF.

This clonotype was recorded a few times. This chain uses TRBV7-2 with TRBJ1-5; D perhaps matches TRBD1 (5 bases). This CDR3 is 17 amino acids long. V lost 5 bases to trimming and J lost 0 bases, with 17 bases between them. Per germline, CDR1 SGHTA and CDR2 FQGNSA. The CDR3 DNA follows: TGTGCCAGCAGCCTAACAGGTCATCTTTATAGCAATCAGCCCCAGCATTTT. Amino acid sequence: CASSLTGHLYSNQPQHF.

There are a few counts of this clonotype. V is TRBV12-3 or TRBV12-4 and J is TRBJ1-4; D perhaps matches TRBD1 (6 bases). V was clipped by 5 bases and J by 7 bases, with 17 bases between them. The CDR3 has 15 amino acids. CDR3: CASSHLRDTFEKLFF. The DNA of the CDR3 is TGTGCCAGCAGTCACCTCCGGGACACATTTGAAAAACTGTTTTTT.

This clonotype was found many times. The chain combines TRBV28 with TRBJ2-3; the match to TRBD2 covers 8 bases. The CDR3 loop spans 16 amino acids. The junction had 11 bases not matched to a gene; V was cut back by 5 bases and J by 4 bases. Germline V CDR1 and CDR2: MDHEN, SYDVKM. The CDR3 DNA sequence: TGTGCCAGCAGTCCCGTAACGGGGGGGTCGGCAGATACGCAGTATTTT. Translated: CASSPVTGGSADTQYF. Supplemented by reference TRBV28 and TRBJ2-3, the full variable domain reads DVKVTQSSRYLVKRTGEKVFLECVQDMDHENMFWYRQDPGLGLRLIYFSYDVKMKEKGDIPEGYSVSREKKERFSLILESASTNQTSMYLCASSPVTGGSADTQYFGPGTRLTVL.

The chain's CDR3 is CASSQVSSYNEQFF. Written as DNA, the CDR3 is TGCGCCAGCAGTCAGGTCAGCTCCTACAATGAGCAGTTCTTC. The chain employs TRBV5-1 and TRBJ2-1, with D uncertain. This CDR3 has 14 residues. Trimming shortened V by 5 bases and J by 0 bases, and 9 bases separated the two germline ends. CDR1 is SGHRS, CDR2 YFSETQ, per germline.

The chain combines TRBV15 with TRBJ2-3, with D uncertain. V lost 1 base and J 3 bases, leaving 14 bases between the germline ends. The germline gives CDR1 LNHNV, CDR2 YYDKDF (reference sequence). The CDR3 loop spans 16 amino acids. The CDR3: CATSRAGLDGTDTQYF. In DNA form, the CDR3 reads TGTGCCACCAGCAGAGCGGGCTTAGATGGGACAGATACGCAGTATTTT.

The chain combines TRBV12-3 or TRBV12-4 with TRBJ1-2, with a tentative D call TRBD1 (5 bases). Trimming shortened V by 1 base and J by 5 bases, and 26 bases separated the two germline ends. The CDR3 loop spans 19 amino acids. The CDR3 DNA reads TGTGCCAGCAGTTTAGATCCTGACCCCCGGGACCCGTTCTGGTATGGCTACACCTTC. Translating it yields CASSLDPDPRDPFWYGYTF.

This clonotype was recorded many times. J is TRBJ2-1 and V is TRBV30; D may match TRBD1 or TRBD2 (6 bases each). The germline CDR1 and CDR2 sequences are GTSNPN and SVGIG (reference sequence). This CDR3 region has 15 residues. V lost 2 bases and J lost 5, with 16 bases in between. CDR3 residues: CAWSKGGTGDNEQFF. As DNA, the CDR3 is TGTGCCTGGAGTAAAGGGGGGACGGGGGACAATGAGCAGTTCTTC.

The chain combines TRBV13 with TRBJ2-3, with TRBD1 matching 7 bases. Germline trimming cut 2 bases from V and 2 bases from J; bases unmatched to any gene: 1. The CDR3 contains 14 residues. Germline CDR1 is PRHDT and CDR2 is FYEKMQ (reference sequence). Written as DNA, the CDR3 is TGTGCCAGCAGCTTAAGGGGGCCCACAGATACGCAGTATTTT. Encoded protein: CASSLRGPTDTQYF.

V and J are TRBV29-1 and TRBJ2-5; 9 bases are a match to TRBD2. J was trimmed by 5 bases and V by 3 bases; bases with no gene match: 7. Germline V gene data show CDR1 as SQVTM and CDR2 as ANQGSEA. This CDR3 has 14 residues. The CDR3 loop is CSVERGGRGETQYF. In DNA form, the CDR3 reads TGCAGCGTTGAGCGGGGGGGACGAGGGGAGACCCAGTACTTC. Drawing the rest from reference TRBV29-1 and TRBJ2-5, the complete variable domain is SAVISQKPSRDICQRGTSLTIQCQVDSQVTMMFWYRQQPGQSLTLIATANQGSEATYESGFVIDKFPISRPNLTFSTLTVSNMSPEDSSIYLCSVERGGRGETQYFGPGTRLLVL.

V and J are TRBV28 and TRBJ2-5; 7 bases map to TRBD1. This CDR3 is built from 13 residues. The J segment lost 4 bases and the V segment lost 7 bases, leaving 6 bases of the junction unmatched. Germline assignment: CDR1 MDHEN and CDR2 SYDVKM. The CDR3 reads CASKFNRGETQYF. For the CDR3, the DNA is TGTGCCAGCAAATTCAACAGGGGAGAGACCCAGTACTTC.

This chain links TRBV11-2 with TRBJ2-7; no clear D. Trimming stripped 5 bases from V and 4 bases from J, with 12 bases between. The CDR3 is 13 residues long. Per the germline V gene, CDR1 is SGHAT and CDR2 is FQNNGV. CDR3 nucleotides: TGTGCCAGCAGCCCCGCTGTTGGATACGAGCAGTACTTC. It is translated as CASSPAVGYEQYF.

The V and J genes are TRBV6-2 or TRBV6-3 and TRBJ2-5; D is unclear. This CDR3 is built from 13 residues. Germline V lookup: CDR1 MNHEY, CDR2 SVGEGT. The V end lost 4 bases, the J end lost 7 bases, and 13 bases lay between the germline ends. Here the CDR3 DNA reads TGTGCCAGCAGTTTTGGTCTATGGGGGACCCAGTACTTC. This codes for CASSFGLWGTQYF.